The rows below give T cell receptor beta chains drawn from one sample of a study of control samples from healthy donors and cancer patients. Method: immunoSEQ multiplex PCR; TCRdb's copy keeps in-frame clones and lacks some. Here the sample spans roughly 76,000 clones, roughly 94% being singletons. Sequenced input: blood. These TCRs come from a woman in her thirties or forties in good health. Both conserved end residues are part of each CDR3. Fields, in order: D gene, J gene, clone size, V gene, CDR3 protein, CDR3 DNA. A D gene is named only where the DNA matches it firmly. Where a row states a size, it is once, few, many or the class of an expanded clone; other rows omit it.

-	TRBJ1-2	-	TRBV7-2	CASSLDRGMGGYTF	TGTGCCAGCAGCCTCGACCGGGGGATGGGCGGCTACACCTTC
TRBD1	TRBJ1-2	-	TRBV30	CAWGQGGPVYGYTF	TGTGCCTGGGGACAGGGGGGACCAGTGTATGGCTACACCTTC
TRBD1	TRBJ1-5	-	TRBV5-6	CASSLGQGTGPQHF	TGTGCCAGCAGCCTAGGACAGGGGACAGGGCCCCAGCATTTT
-	TRBJ2-1	-	TRBV7-3	CASSLRGQYNEQFF	TGTGCCAGCAGCTTAAGGGGCCAGTACAATGAGCAGTTCTTC
TRBD1	TRBJ1-2	-	TRBV19	CASRTGTAGANYGYTF	TGTGCCAGTAGGACAGGGACCGCCGGAGCTAACTATGGCTACACCTTC
-	TRBJ2-7	-	TRBV19	CASSIVGGVPHEQYF	TGTGCCAGTAGTATAGTCGGGGGAGTCCCCCACGAGCAGTACTTC
-	TRBJ1-1	few	TRBV7-3	CASSLTGAKGVNTEAFF	TGTGCCAGCAGCCTCACAGGAGCTAAAGGGGTGAACACTGAAGCTTTCTTT
-	TRBJ1-3	-	TRBV3-1/TRBV3-2	CASSHLPGLGNTIYF	TGTGCCAGCAGCCACCTTCCGGGACTTGGAAACACCATATATTTT
-	TRBJ2-5	-	TRBV2	CASSYPPETQYF	TGTGCCAGCAGTTACCCACCCGAGACCCAGTACTTC
-	TRBJ2-6	-	TRBV19	CASSISGTSGANVLTF	TGTGCCAGTAGTATATCGGGGACCTCTGGGGCCAACGTCCTGACTTTC
-	TRBJ2-5	-	TRBV13	CASSFEQETQYF	TGTGCCAGCAGCTTTGAACAGGAGACCCAGTACTTC
TRBD2	TRBJ2-7	-	TRBV18	CASSPFSGVEEQYF	TGTGCCAGCTCCCCCTTTAGCGGGGTTGAGGAGCAGTACTTC
-	TRBJ1-2	-	TRBV2	CASRVSTGTTHGYTF	TGTGCCAGCAGGGTGAGCACCGGGACTACTCATGGCTACACCTTC
TRBD1	TRBJ1-1	once	TRBV6-1	CASSAGPGQGLSEAFF	TGTGCCAGCAGTGCAGGCCCGGGACAGGGATTATCTGAAGCTTTCTTT
-	TRBJ1-4	-	TRBV7-8	CASSLPQGVDEKLFF	TGTGCCAGCAGCCTCCCCCAGGGTGTCGATGAAAAACTGTTTTTT
-	TRBJ2-7	once	TRBV4-1	CASSHTDPPYEQYF	TGCGCCAGCAGCCACACAGACCCGCCCTACGAGCAGTACTTC
-	TRBJ1-2	-	TRBV4-3	CASSDLGDGYTF	TGCGCCAGCAGCGACCTGGGGGATGGCTACACCTTC
TRBD1	TRBJ1-2	-	TRBV6-5	CASSYAGGNYGYTF	TGTGCCAGCAGTTACGCAGGGGGGAACTATGGCTACACCTTC
-	TRBJ1-5	-	TRBV19	CASSIRENQPQHF	TGTGCCAGTAGTATACGGGAAAATCAGCCCCAGCATTTT
-	TRBJ2-5	-	TRBV14	CANVDRTFQETQYF	TGTGCCAACGTAGACAGAACCTTCCAAGAGACCCAGTACTTC
-	TRBJ2-2	once	TRBV5-1	CASSLEGVQPGELFF	TGCGCCAGCAGCTTGGAGGGGGTACAGCCCGGGGAGCTGTTTTTT
-	TRBJ1-1	-	TRBV6-6	CASSLGQAYTEAFF	TGTGCCAGCAGTTTAGGGCAGGCCTACACTGAAGCTTTCTTT